This T cell receptor beta chain was obtained from a study of T cell repertoires and HLA-DP antigens (dated by TCRdb to about 2018). The study in broad terms: An in vitro model of CD4+ T cell alloreactivity against allogeneic HLA-DP presented by transduced HeLa cells was used in the study. Compared with self, one alloantigen differed at one amino acid in the peptide-binding groove and the other differed at fewer than eleven, modelling structurally similar versus dissimilar alloantigens. Of the three donors, two were male and one was female, and their ages ranged from the 18-to-29 age band up to the 60-to-69 age band. Average DNA input was around 220 ng for sorted CD137+CD4+ samples, compared with 1,200 ng for pre-culture CD4+ samples.

Untouched CD4+ T cells were isolated from Ficoll-separated PBMC through negative selection with magnetic beads, and an average purity of roughly 98% was reached. Magnetic beads were used to isolate untouched CD4+ T cells from Ficoll-separated PBMC, giving roughly 98% purity with negligible CD8+ contamination. Peripheral blood mononuclear cells came from the buffy coats of three healthy blood donors. Each of the three donors was CMV seronegative. Genomic DNA was extracted with the DNeasy Blood & Tissue Kit. Genomic DNA from sorted CD137+CD4+ cells and from pre-culture CD4+ baseline samples of each subject was subjected to TCRB sequencing. A few counts support this clone. Its antigen specificity is not known. No per-base quality is available; no much larger clone lies one base away. The immunoSEQ multiplex PCR, with forward primers for 54 TRBV segments and reverse primers for 13 TRBJ segments, was used to amplify TCRB CDR3 regions. For pre-culture CD4+ samples, sequencing was done at deep resolution with a target of about 220,000 T cell genomes. Sequencing of the amplicons on an Illumina HiSeq System generated 87 bp reads spanning the CDR3. Turning to the authors' computational methods: Correction for PCR and sequencing errors was applied to reads, and CDR3 regions were defined through alignment to IMGT reference sequences. Template and unique rearrangement counts were estimated using synthetic template pools. Clonality was calculated as 1 minus Pielou's evenness. Richness was estimated with the Daley-Smith estimator. Morisita's index served as the measure of repertoire overlap. Clones present in cultured samples but not detected in the pre-culture repertoire of the same donor were defined as low-abundance clones. Entries here come from immuneACCESS through TCRdb and include only in-frame sequences with V and J called. Some clones fail to appear in such tables; in the studies checked, an unresolved V gene covers under half of the shortfall, and the cause of the remainder is unknown. V and J calls and clone size come straight from that table; D and trimming were deduced from the DNA. This sample holds approximately 89,000 clones; about 89% were observed only once. About 1.7% of the sample comes from the top ten.

Overall study outcomes, separate from this receptor: Average cumulative frequency of clones undetected before culture was 30% to 40% against one allele and over 50% against the other. Limitations included only a few donors, a non-physiological HeLa antigen-presenting system, and the use of total CD4+ responder cells. The naive and memory CD4+ repertoires were not analysed as separate populations. Clonality of sorted CD137+ cells was similar against both alloantigens (about 0.39) and much higher than in pre-culture samples (approximately 0.04).

Trimming takes 1 base from V and 2 bases from J, and the germline ends sit 12 bases apart. The CDR3 covers 16 residues, taking in both the cysteine and the phenylalanine. Here the CDR3 DNA is all that survives: 48 bases in frame from base 1. CDR1 and CDR2, looked up from the germline V gene, are SGHVS and FNYEAQ. The receptor comes from a man aged 45-60 years in good health and CMV-seronegative. The specimen sequenced was CD4+ T cells from PBMCs. The chain uses TRBV7-6 and TRBJ1-5; the D gene cannot be resolved reliably. CDR3 loop: CASSLVAGWGNQPQHF. Read as DNA, the sequence is TGTGCCAGCAGCTTAGTAGCCGGTTGGGGCAATCAGCCCCAGCATTTT.